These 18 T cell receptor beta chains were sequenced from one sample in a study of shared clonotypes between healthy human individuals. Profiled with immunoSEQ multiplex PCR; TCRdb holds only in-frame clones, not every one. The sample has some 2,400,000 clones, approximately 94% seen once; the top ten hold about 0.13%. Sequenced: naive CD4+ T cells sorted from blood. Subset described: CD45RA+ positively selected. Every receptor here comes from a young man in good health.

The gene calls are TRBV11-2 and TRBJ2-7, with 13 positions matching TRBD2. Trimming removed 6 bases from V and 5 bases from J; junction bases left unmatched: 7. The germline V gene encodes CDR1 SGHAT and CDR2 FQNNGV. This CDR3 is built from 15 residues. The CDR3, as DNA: TGTGCCAGCAGTCGTGGACTAGCGGGAGAAAACGAGCAGTACTTC. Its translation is CASSRGLAGENEQYF.

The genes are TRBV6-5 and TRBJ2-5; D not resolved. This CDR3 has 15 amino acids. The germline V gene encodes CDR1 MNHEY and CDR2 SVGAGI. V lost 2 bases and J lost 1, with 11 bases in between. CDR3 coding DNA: TGTGCCAGCAGTTACAACCCGGGCGTCCAAGAGACCCAGTACTTC. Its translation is CASSYNPGVQETQYF.

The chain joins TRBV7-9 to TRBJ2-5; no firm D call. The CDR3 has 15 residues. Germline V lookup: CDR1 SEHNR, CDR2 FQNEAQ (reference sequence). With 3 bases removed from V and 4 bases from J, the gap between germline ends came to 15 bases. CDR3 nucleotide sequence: TGTGCCAGCAGCTTTTTTCGGGCAGGCGGAGAGACCCAGTACTTC. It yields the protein CASSFFRAGGETQYF.

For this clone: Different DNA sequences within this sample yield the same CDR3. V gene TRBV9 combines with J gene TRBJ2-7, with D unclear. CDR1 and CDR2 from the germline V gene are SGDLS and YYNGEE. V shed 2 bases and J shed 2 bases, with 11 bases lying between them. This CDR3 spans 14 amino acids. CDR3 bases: TGTGCCAGCAGCGTTCAAGGGTCTACCTACGAGCAGTACTTC. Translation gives CASSVQGSTYEQYF.

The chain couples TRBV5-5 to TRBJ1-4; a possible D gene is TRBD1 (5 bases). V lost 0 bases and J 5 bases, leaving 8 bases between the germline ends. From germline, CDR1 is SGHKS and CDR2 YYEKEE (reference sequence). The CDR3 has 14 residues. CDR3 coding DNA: TGTGCCAGCAGCTTGGCCGGGGCCAATGAAAAACTGTTTTTT. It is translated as CASSLAGANEKLFF.

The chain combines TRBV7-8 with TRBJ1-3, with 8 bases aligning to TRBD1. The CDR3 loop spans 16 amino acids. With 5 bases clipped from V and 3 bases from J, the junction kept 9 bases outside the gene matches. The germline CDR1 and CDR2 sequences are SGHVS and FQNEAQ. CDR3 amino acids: CASSKGQALVGNTIYF. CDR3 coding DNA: TGTGCCAGCAGCAAGGGACAGGCCCTGGTTGGAAACACCATATATTTT.

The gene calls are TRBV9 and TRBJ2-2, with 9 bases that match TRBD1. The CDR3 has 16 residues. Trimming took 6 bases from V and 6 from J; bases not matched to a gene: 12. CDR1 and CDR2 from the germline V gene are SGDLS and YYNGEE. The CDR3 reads CASTPTGQGYPGELFF. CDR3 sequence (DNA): TGTGCCAGCACCCCCACGGGACAGGGTTACCCCGGGGAGCTGTTTTTT.

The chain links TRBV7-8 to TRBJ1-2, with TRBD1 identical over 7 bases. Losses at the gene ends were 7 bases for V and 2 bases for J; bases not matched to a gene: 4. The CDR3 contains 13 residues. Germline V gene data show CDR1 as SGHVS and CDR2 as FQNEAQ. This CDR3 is CASTSQGNYGYTF. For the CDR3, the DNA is TGTGCCAGCACCTCACAGGGGAACTATGGCTACACCTTC.

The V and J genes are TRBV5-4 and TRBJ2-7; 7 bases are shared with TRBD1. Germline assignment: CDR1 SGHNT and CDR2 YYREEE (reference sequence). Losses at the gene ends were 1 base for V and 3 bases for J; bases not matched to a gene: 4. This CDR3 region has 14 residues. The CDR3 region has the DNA TGTGCCAGCAGCTTGAAGGGGGCGGGCTACGAGCAGTACTTC. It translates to CASSLKGAGYEQYF.

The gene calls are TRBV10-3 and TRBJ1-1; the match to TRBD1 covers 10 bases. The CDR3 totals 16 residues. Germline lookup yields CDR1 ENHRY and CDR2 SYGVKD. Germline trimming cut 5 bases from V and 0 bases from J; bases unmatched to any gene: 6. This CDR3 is CAISKADRGLNTEAFF. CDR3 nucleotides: TGTGCCATCAGTAAAGCGGACAGGGGGTTGAACACTGAAGCTTTCTTT.

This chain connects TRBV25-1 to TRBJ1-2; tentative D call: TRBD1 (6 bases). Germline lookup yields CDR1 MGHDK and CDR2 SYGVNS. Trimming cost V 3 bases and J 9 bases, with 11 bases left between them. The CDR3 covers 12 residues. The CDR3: CASSEGGRSYTF. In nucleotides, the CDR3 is TGTGCCAGCAGTGAGGGGGGCAGAAGCTACACCTTC.

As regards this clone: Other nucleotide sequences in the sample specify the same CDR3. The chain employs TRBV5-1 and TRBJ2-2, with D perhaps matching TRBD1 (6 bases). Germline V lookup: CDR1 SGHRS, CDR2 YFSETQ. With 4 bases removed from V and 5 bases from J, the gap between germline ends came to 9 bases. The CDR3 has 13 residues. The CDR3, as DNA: TGCGCCAGCAGCGTAGGGGGAACCGGGGAGCTGTTTTTT. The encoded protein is CASSVGGTGELFF.

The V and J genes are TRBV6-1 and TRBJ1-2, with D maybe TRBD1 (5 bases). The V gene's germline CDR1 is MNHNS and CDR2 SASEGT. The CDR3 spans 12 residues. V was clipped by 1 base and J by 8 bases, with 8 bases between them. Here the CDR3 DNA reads TGTGCCAGCAGTGAAGAGTGGGGCGGCTACACCTTC. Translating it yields CASSEEWGGYTF.

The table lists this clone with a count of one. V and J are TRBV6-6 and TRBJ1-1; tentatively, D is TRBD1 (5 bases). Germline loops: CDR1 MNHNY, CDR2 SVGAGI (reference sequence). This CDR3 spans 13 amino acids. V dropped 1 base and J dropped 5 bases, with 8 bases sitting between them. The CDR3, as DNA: TGTGCCAGCAGTTACTTGGGGGAAACTGAAGCTTTCTTT. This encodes CASSYLGETEAFF.

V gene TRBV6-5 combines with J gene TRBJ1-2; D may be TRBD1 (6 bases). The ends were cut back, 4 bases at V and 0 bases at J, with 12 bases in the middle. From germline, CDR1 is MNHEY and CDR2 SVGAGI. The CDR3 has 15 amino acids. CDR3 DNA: TGTGCCAGCAGTTCTTGGACAGCAGCTAACTATGGCTACACCTTC. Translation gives CASSSWTAANYGYTF.

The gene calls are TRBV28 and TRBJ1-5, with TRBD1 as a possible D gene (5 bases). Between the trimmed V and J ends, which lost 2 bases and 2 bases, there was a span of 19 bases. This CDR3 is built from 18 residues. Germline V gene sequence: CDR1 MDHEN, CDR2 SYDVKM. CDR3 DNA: TGTGCCAGCAGTTTACGGCAGGGAATTCTTGGGGGCAATCAGCCCCAGCATTTT. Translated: CASSLRQGILGGNQPQHF.

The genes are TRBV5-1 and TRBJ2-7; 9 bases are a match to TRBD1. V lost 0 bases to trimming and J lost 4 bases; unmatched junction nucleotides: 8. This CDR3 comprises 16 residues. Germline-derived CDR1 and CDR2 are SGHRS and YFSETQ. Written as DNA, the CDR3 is TGCGCCAGCAGCTTGGCTGTAGGGACAGGGTTGTACGAGCAGTACTTC. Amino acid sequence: CASSLAVGTGLYEQYF.

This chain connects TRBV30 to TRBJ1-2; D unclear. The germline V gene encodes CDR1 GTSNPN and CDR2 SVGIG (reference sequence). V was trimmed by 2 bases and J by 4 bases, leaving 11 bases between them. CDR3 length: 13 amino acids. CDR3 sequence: CAWSPPAVYGYTF. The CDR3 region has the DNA TGTGCCTGGAGTCCACCGGCCGTCTATGGCTACACCTTC.